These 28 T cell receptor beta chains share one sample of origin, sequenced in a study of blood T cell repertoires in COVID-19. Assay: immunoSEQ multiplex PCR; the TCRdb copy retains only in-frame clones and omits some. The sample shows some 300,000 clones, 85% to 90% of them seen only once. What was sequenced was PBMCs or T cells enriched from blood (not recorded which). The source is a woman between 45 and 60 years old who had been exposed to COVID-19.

Written as DNA, the CDR3 is TGTGCCAGCATCCAGGGCGGGATGAGGGAGCAGTACTTC. Amino acids: CASIQGGMREQYF. The chain recombines TRBV28 with TRBJ2-7; a possible D gene is TRBD2 (6 bases). The CDR3 extends over 13 amino acids. V was cut by 7 bases and J by 7 bases, with 17 bases left in between. Germline CDR1 is MDHEN and CDR2 is SYDVKM.

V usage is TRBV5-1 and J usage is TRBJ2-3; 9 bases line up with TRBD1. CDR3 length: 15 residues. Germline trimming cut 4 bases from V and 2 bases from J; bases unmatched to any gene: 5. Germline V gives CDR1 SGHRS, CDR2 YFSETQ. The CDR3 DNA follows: TGCGCCAGCAGCCGACAGGGGGATGTCACAGATACGCAGTATTTT. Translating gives CASSRQGDVTDTQYF.

The CDR3 here is CASSLAFRELFF. The CDR3 DNA reads TGTGCCAGCAGCTTAGCGTTCAGGGAGCTGTTTTTT. V usage is TRBV7-2 and J usage is TRBJ2-2; D unclear. The CDR3 is made up of 12 amino acids. The ends were cut back, 0 bases at V and 9 bases at J, with 5 bases in the middle. Germline V gene lookup returns CDR1 SGHTA and CDR2 FQGNSA.

The CDR3 DNA sequence: TGTGCCAGCACCTCATTGCCCGGGTTTGAGCCCCAGCATTTT. Encoded protein: CASTSLPGFEPQHF. J is TRBJ1-5 and V is TRBV27; no clear D. The V end was cut by 7 bases, the J end by 8 bases, with 18 bases between. This CDR3 comprises 14 residues. The germline gives CDR1 MNHEY, CDR2 SMNVEV (reference sequence).

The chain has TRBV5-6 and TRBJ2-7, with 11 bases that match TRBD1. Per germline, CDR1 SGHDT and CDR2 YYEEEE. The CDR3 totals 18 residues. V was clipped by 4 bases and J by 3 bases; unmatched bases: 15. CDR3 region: CASSRISDRGLIFYEQYF. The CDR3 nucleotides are TGTGCCAGCAGCCGAATATCGGACAGGGGGCTTATTTTCTACGAGCAGTACTTC.

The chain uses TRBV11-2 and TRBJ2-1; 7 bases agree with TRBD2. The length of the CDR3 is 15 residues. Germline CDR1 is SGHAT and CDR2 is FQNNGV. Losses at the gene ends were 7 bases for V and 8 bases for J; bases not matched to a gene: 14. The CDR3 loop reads CASTTGRGYVDEQFF. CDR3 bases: TGTGCCAGCACCACCGGGCGGGGGTACGTCGATGAGCAGTTCTTC.

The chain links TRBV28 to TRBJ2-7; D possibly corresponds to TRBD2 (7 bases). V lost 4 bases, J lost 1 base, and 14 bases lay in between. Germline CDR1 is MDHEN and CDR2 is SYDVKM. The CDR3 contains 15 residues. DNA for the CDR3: TGTGCCAGCAGTTGGGGGGGCGCGGGGTCCTACGAGCAGTACTTC. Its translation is CASSWGGAGSYEQYF.

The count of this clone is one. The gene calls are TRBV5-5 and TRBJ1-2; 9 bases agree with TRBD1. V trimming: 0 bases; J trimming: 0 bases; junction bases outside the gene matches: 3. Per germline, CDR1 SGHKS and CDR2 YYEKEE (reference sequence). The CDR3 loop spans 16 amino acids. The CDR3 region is CASSLGTGVANYGYTF. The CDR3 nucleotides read TGTGCCAGCAGCTTGGGGACAGGGGTAGCTAACTATGGCTACACCTTC.

Here the CDR3 reads CASSLDRGVKADTQYF. For the CDR3, the DNA is TGTGCCAGCAGCTTGGATCGCGGGGTAAAGGCAGATACGCAGTATTTT. The J gene is TRBJ2-3, the V gene TRBV11-2; D is perhaps TRBD2 (6 bases). V was clipped by 3 bases and J by 4 bases, with 17 bases between them. The CDR3 runs 16 residues. Germline V gene lookup returns CDR1 SGHAT and CDR2 FQNNGV.

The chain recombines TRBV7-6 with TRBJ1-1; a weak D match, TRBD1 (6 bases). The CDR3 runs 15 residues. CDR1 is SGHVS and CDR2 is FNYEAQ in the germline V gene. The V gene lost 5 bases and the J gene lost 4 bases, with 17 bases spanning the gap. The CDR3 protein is CASSPLGGGTTEAFF. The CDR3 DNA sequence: TGTGCCAGCAGCCCCTTAGGGGGAGGGACCACTGAAGCTTTCTTT.

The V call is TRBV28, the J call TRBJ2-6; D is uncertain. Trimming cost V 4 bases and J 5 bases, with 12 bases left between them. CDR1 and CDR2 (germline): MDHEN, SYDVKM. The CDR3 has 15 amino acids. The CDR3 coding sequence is TGTGCCAGCAGTTCGCGGTCGGCCTGGGCCAACGTCCTGACTTTC. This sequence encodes CASSSRSAWANVLTF.

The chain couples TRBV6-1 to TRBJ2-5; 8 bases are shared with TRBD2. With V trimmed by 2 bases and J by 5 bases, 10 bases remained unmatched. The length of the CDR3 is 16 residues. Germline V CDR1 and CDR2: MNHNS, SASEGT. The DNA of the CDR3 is TGTGCCAGCAGTGAAAGGAGGACTAGCTTTGGGGAGACCCAGTACTTC. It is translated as CASSERRTSFGETQYF.

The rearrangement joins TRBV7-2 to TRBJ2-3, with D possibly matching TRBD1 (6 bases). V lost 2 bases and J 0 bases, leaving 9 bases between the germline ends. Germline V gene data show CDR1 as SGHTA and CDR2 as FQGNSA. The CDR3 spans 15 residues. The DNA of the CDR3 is TGTGCCAGCAGCTTACGTCAGGGGAGCACAGATACGCAGTATTTT. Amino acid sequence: CASSLRQGSTDTQYF.

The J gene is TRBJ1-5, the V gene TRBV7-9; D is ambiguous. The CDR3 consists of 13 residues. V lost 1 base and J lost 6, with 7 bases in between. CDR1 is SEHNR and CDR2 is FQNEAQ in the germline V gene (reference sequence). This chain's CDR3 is CASSLVEGQPQHF. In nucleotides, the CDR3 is TGTGCCAGCAGCTTAGTCGAGGGTCAGCCCCAGCATTTT.

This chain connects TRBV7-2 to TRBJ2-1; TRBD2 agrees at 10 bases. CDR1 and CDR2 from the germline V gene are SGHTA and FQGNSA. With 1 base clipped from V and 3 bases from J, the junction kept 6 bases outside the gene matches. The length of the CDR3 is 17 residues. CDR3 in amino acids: CASSLVALAGLYNEQFF. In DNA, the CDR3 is TGTGCCAGCAGCTTAGTAGCACTAGCGGGGCTCTACAATGAGCAGTTCTTC.

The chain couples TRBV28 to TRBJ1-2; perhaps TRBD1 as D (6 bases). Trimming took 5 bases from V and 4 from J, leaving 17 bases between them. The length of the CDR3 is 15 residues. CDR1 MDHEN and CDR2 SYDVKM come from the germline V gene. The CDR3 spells CASSQLQGHIYGYTF. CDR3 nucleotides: TGTGCCAGCAGTCAACTTCAGGGGCACATCTATGGCTACACCTTC.

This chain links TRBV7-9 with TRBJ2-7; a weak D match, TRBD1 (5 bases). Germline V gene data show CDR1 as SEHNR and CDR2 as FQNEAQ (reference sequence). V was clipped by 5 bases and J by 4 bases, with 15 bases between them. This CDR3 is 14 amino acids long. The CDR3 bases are TGTGCCAGCAGCCCAGGGATGGGGTCGTACGAGCAGTACTTC. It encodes CASSPGMGSYEQYF.

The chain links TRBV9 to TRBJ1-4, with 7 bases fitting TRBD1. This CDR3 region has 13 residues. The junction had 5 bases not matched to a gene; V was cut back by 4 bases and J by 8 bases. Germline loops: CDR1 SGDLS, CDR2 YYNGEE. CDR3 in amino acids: CASSPTGREKLFF. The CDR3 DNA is TGTGCCAGCAGCCCGACAGGGCGGGAAAAACTGTTTTTT.

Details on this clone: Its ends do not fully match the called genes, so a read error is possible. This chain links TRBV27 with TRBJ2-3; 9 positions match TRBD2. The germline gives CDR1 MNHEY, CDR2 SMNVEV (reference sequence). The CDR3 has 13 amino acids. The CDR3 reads CASSFEGTSPIRF. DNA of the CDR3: TGTGCCAGCAGTTTCGAGGGGACTAGCCCAATTCGTTTT.

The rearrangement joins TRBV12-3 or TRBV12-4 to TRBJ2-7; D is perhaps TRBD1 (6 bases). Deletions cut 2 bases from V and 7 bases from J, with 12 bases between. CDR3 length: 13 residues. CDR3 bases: TGTGCCAGCAGTTTAACCCCGAGGGGGGAGCAGTACTTC. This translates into CASSLTPRGEQYF.

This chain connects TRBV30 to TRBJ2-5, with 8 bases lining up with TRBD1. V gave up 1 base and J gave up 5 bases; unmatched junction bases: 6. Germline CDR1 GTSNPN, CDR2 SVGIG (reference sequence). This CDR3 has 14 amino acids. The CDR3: CAWSADRARETQYF. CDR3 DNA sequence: TGTGCCTGGAGTGCGGACAGGGCGCGGGAGACCCAGTACTTC.

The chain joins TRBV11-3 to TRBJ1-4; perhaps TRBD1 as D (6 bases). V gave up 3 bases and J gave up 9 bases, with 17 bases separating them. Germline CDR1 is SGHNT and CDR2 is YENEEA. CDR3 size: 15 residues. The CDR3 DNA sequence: TGTGCCAGCAGCTTTACAGGGATCCCCTGGCAAAAACTGTTTTTT. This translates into CASSFTGIPWQKLFF.

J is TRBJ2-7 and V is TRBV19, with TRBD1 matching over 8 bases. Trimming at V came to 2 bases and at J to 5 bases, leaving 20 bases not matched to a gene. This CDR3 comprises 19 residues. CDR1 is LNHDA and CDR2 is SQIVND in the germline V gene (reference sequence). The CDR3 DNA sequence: TGTGCCAGTAGTATACGTCCCGGACAGGGTCGGCGGGGATGGAACGAGCAGTACTTC. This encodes CASSIRPGQGRRGWNEQYF.

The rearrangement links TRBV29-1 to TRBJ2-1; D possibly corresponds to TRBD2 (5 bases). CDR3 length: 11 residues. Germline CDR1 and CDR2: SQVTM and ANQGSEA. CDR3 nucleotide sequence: TGCACTTTGGGAGATTACAATGAGCAGTTCTTC. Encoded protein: CTLGDYNEQFF.

CDR3 in DNA: TGTGCCAGCAGTTTACCCCCTGGCCTGGGCACCTACGAGCAGTACTTC. Its translation is CASSLPPGLGTYEQYF. The chain links TRBV28 to TRBJ2-7; no reliable D call. Trimming removed 2 bases at V and 2 bases at J, with 16 bases between. Germline V gene lookup returns CDR1 MDHEN and CDR2 SYDVKM. The CDR3 is 16 residues long. The full variable domain, its missing parts supplied by reference TRBV28 and TRBJ2-7, is DVKVTQSSRYLVKRTGEKVFLECVQDMDHENMFWYRQDPGLGLRLIYFSYDVKMKEKGDIPEGYSVSREKKERFSLILESASTNQTSMYLCASSLPPGLGTYEQYFGPGTRLTVT.

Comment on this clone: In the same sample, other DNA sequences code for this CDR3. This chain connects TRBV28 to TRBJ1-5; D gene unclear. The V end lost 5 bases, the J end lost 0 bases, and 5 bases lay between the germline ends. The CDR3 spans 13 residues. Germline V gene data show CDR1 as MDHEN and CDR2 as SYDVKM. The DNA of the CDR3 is TGTGCCAGCAGTCCAGATAGCAATCAGCCCCAGCATTTT. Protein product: CASSPDSNQPQHF.

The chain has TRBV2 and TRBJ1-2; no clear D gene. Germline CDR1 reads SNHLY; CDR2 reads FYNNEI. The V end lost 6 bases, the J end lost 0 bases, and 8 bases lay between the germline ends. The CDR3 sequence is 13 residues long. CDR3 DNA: TGTGCCAGCAGCACGGGTCCTAACTATGGCTACACCTTC. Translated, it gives CASSTGPNYGYTF.

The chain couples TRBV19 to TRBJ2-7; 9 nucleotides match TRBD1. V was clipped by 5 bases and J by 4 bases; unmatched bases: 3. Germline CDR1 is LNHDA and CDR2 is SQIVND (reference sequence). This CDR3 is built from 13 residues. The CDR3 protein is CASSADRGYEQYF. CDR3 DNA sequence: TGTGCCAGTAGTGCCGACAGGGGGTACGAGCAGTACTTC.